This T cell receptor beta chain was captured by sequencing in a study of CD8 T cells in Susac syndrome (dated by TCRdb to the late 2010s). For context, the study as a whole: Whether CD8+ T cell activation and differentiation in Susac syndrome was antigen driven was tested using repertoire sequencing. The clonality of the CD8+ T cell repertoire was compared across 12 healthy donors, around 14 Susac syndrome patients and under 17 multiple sclerosis patients. Beyond this particular receptor, the publication reports: The number of individuals in the TCR sequencing and HLA analysis was recognized as being relatively small.

RNA was extracted using the RNeasy kit, and roughly 0.5 to 1 ug of the RNA was reverse transcribed with random hexamers. The immunoSEQ multiplex PCR assay, which covers 54 Vbeta and 13 Jbeta segments, was used to amplify TCR beta CDR3 regions. Bias from PCR amplification was corrected by using a synthetic template baseline for primer optimization and for computational correction. The authors processed their data as follows. Reads were annotated to V, D and J genes per IMGT and analyzed with immunoSEQ Analyzer, keeping only productive sequences. To calculate clonality, Shannon entropy was normalized by log2 of the number of productive unique sequences and then subtracted from one. For each patient and control, public and private clones were evaluated within the 100 most prevalent clones. Clones were defined as Susac-specific when absent from the healthy and MS cohorts, from 1,000 to 1,100 published viral clones and from other ImmuneACCESS disease sequences. The public reads were reprocessed in TCRdb via fastp at Q25 and MiXCR, keeping in-frame beta chains. When rows share a CDR3 protein, they turn into one entry using the most common DNA and genes. The V and J calls here are based on TCRdb, not the publication. The sample yields 200,000 to 250,000 distinct CDR3 sequences; around 90% were counted once. The ten largest account for around 0.15% of the sample.

A note on this clonotype: There is no known antigen for this receptor. No quality values exist for individual bases; no much larger clone is one base distant.

V and J lose 3 bases and 4 bases, and a span of 16 bases separates them. Sequences LNHDA (CDR1) and SQIVND (CDR2) are obtained from the germline V gene (reference sequence). Measured from the cysteine to the phenylalanine, the CDR3 is 15 residues long. The only DNA kept is the CDR3, 45 bases in frame from the first base. High-throughput TCR beta sequencing profiled peripheral blood CD8+ and CD4+ T cells from healthy donors, Susac syndrome patients and multiple sclerosis patients. Multiple sclerosis controls were treatment-naive patients with stable or active relapsing-remitting disease fulfilling revised McDonald criteria. Bulk CD8+ and CD4+ T cells were purified magnetically by negative isolation, whereas CD8+ TEMRA cells were enriched by FACS. Blood was collected in EDTA tubes and processed within 24 hours, with PBMCs isolated through density gradient centrifugation. PBMCs intended for TCR sequencing were cryopreserved in liquid nitrogen and were subsequently thawed in a 37 degrees C water bath. A purity of at least 90% was achieved for sorted or isolated CD4+, CD8+ and CD8+ TEMRA cells.

The sequenced sample consisted of CD8+ T cells from PBMCs. The rearrangement combines TRBV19 with TRBJ2-7; TRBD2 is possibly the D segment (6 matching bases). The receptor's source is a human donor with multiple sclerosis. The DNA reads as follows: TGTGCCAGTAGTATGGCTAGCGACACTAGTTACGAGCAGTACTTC. Its translation is CASSMASDTSYEQYF.